Reported below is one T cell receptor (beta chain). Its antigen is undetermined. The junction and the germline gene differ at one end; a read error may be behind it. CDR1 is SEHNR and CDR2 is FQNEAQ in the germline V gene (reference sequence). The CDR3 totals 15 residues. The study ran its PCR with 60 Vbeta and 13 Jbeta primers. TCRdb's table, derived via immunoSEQ multiplex PCR, lists solely in-frame clones and lacks some. The sample consists of some 110,000 clones, about 74% of them appearing once. The sample belongs to a study of cytomegalovirus exposure and HLA in healthy donors. Study overall: From HLA-typed donors, an early data release held some 80 million unique TCRs. Study results and limitations: In a later analysis, V- and J-gene trimming of beta chains associated with a DCLRE1C missense variant, replicated independently. 87-base-pair reads could not separate some V segments, including TRBV6-2 and TRBV6-3.

Sequenced: PBMCs. The genes are TRBV7-9 and TRBJ2-2, with TRBD1 matching over 7 bases. The source of this sequence is a man aged 25-45 years in good health and CMV-seropositive. CDR3 in amino acids: CSSSLGTVNTGELFF. The CDR3 DNA sequence: TGTTCCAGCAGCTTGGGGACAGTGAACACCGGGGAGCTGTTTTTT.